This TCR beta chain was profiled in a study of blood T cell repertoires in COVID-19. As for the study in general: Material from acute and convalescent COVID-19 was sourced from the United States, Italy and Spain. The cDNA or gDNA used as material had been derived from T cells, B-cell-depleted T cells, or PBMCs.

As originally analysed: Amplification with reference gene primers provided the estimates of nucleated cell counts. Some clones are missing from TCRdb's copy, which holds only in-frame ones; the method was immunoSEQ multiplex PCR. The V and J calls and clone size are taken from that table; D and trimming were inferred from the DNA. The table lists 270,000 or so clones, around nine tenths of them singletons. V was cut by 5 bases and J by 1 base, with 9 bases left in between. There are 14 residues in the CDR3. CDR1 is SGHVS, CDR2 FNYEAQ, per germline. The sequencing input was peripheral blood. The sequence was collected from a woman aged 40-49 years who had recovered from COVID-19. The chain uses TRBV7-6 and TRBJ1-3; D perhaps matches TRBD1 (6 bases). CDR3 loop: CASSPGVSGNTIYF. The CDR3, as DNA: TGTGCCAGCAGCCCAGGGGTTTCTGGAAACACCATATATTTT.